This T cell receptor beta chain was profiled in a study of cytomegalovirus exposure and HLA in healthy donors (dated by TCRdb to 2015 to 2018). About the investigation overall: An earlier analysis of several hundred of the donors reported 276 Gb of sequence data and 117 million unique TCR beta sequences from 150 million to 200 million T cells. Approximately 300 gigabases of sequencing data and 80 million or so unique TCR sequences were included in an early release covering 550 to 800 HLA-typed donors. Of the roughly 400 genotyped donors, 81% fell in the genetic ancestry cluster associated with self-reported Caucasian donors. The study aimed to test whether cataloging public T cell receptors could reveal signatures of past pathogen exposure. The T cell repertoires of around 670 subjects were profiled by immunosequencing and related to cytomegalovirus serostatus. Besides the first cohort of 666 subjects, a separate validation cohort made up of over 95 different subjects was used. The study combined high-throughput TCR immunosequencing, statistical association of individual TCRs with disease status, and machine learning to predict cytomegalovirus infection status. To study patterns of TCR occurrence, a later analysis re-analyzed previously published TCR beta repertoires from more than 550 donors and added high-resolution HLA genotyping. The later analysis used no new phenotypic data to find candidate immune exposures, relying instead on TCR beta sequences and their occurrence across donors. To decide whether each TCR beta V gene segment behaved as functional or pseudogenic, an earlier analysis of some 570 of the donors relied on high-throughput TCR beta sequencing. Alongside the repertoire data, information on donor age, sex, ethnicity and CMV serostatus was compiled. A later genetic analysis used genome-wide SNP genotypes for about 65% of the roughly 700 donors, treating that subset as a discovery cohort. Every repertoire in the discovery cohort had been generated on one and the same sequencing platform. Class I and class II HLA loci were covered by the typing at four-digit resolution. Typing coverage varied by locus: roughly 629-630 donors for A, B, C, DRB1 and DQB1; around 560 for DQA1; around 570 for DPA1; approximately 470 for DPB1. Because of strong linkage in the cohort, a few DR-DQ haplotypes were treated as single units for association and clustering. Among about 360 genotyped donors of the cohort, an average of about 240,000 unique TCR beta nucleotide sequences were sequenced per donor, around 20% of them non-productive. Overall results and qualifications from the work: In a later analysis, TCR association rates were found to vary across HLA loci, with the most associated TCRs seen for DRB1 alleles and the fewest for HLA-C alleles. Compared with the approximately 700-donor mean, donors in an Asian-associated ancestry cluster had fewer N-insertions in productive TCRs, according to a later genetic analysis. The presence/absence analyses assumed that sequencing depth was roughly uniform across donors, and that assumption may not be true. In a later analysis, several top co-occurrence clusters were reported to appear linked to parvovirus B19, influenza, CMV and Epstein-Barr virus. CMV serostatus was the only immune exposure information available for the cohort. The cohort was sequenced for TCR beta chains only, and without alpha or paired-chain data the features that could be detected were limited. Because HLA typing was unavailable for some donors at each locus, only the typed subset was used in association tests. Compared with equally common non-associated chains, HLA-associated TCR beta chains in a later analysis were more clonally expanded and had lower generation probabilities. Assigning TCR associations to individual alleles was difficult when HLA alleles, especially DR and DQ, strongly co-occurred. The study listed 150 to 200 TCR beta chains as associated with cytomegalovirus. Most TCR sequences were observed very rarely across donors, whereas some public TCRs were present in many individuals. In a later analysis, about 17,000 TCR beta sequences were associated with specific HLA alleles at a false discovery rate of 0.05. Correlated functional status among segregating V segments might be attributable to linkage disequilibrium, but an unknown experimental factor could not be ruled out. A further reported finding was that TCR beta sequences accurately predicted the HLA-A and HLA-B alleles for most subjects in the first cohort. In an earlier analysis of over 550 of the donors, most TCR beta V segments were observed in productive rearrangements about 90% or about 30% of the time, broadly matching IMGT annotations. Because counts were too low, roughly 16 rarely observed V segments, including chromosome 9 orphons, were left out of the earlier analysis of over 550 of the donors. According to a later analysis, most CMV-associated TCR beta chains appeared to be HLA-restricted, and the HLA associations seemed to be driven largely by CMV exposure. In both the original and validation cohorts, the classifier was reported to diagnose cytomegalovirus status with high specificity and sensitivity. V-gene and J-gene trimming of TCR beta chains was associated with a missense DCLRE1C variant in a later genetic analysis, and the association was replicated in an independent cohort. The sequencing pipeline was judged likely to have produced a cluster of highly shared sequence variants as a technical artifact. The 87-base-pair reads could not distinguish some IMGT-functional V segments, including TRBV6-2 and TRBV6-3, so those segments were excluded. According to the authors, the approach could potentially be generalized to other disease states and immunological phenotypes. Three of the identified cytomegalovirus-associated TCR beta chains were confirmed in vitro to be specific for cytomegalovirus antigens.

V is trimmed back by 5 bases and J by 10 bases, and the junction contains 1 base that no gene match accounts for. Based on the germline V gene, the CDR1 and CDR2 sequences are SGHNT and YENEEA. Counted from cysteine to phenylalanine, this CDR3 has 11 amino acids. Only the CDR3 part of the read is kept: 33 bases, read in frame from the first base. In total, approximately 610 healthy bone marrow donors made up the cohort. Cohort members were all nominally healthy when sampled, although unrecorded immune exposures were likely present. The donor tested CMV seronegative and was one of the 352 seronegative cohort members. Every donor gave a peripheral blood sample, and the peripheral blood mononuclear cells from that sample were used for TCR beta sequencing. The Qiagen DNeasy Blood Extraction Kit was used to extract genomic DNA from the blood cell samples. Library preparation employed the immunoSEQ multiplex PCR assay. A mixture of 60 forward primers for TCR Vbeta segments and 13 reverse primers for TCR Jbeta segments was used in the multiplex PCR. The CDR3 region of rearranged TCR beta genes was amplified from genomic DNA with a multiplex PCR assay. The Illumina HiSeq System was used to sequence the amplified TCR beta libraries as 87-base-pair reads. In the original analysis: A later analysis tallied around 87 million unique TCR beta chains across the approximately 670 repertoires, and around 9.9 million of those chains were shared by two or more donors. Raw reads were error-corrected and collapsed into unique sequences by a nearest-neighbor algorithm in which closely related sequences were merged to remove PCR and sequencing errors. To assign V, D and J gene segments, CDR3 sequences were aligned to IMGT reference sequences. For a sequence to be retained, a match of at least six nucleotides to both a V gene segment and a J gene segment was required. Rearrangements were called productive when the CDR3 lacked stop codons and stayed in frame with V and J; all others were non-productive. Following IMGT convention, CDR3 was defined as the stretch from the second conserved V-encoded cysteine up to the conserved J-encoded phenylalanine. In an earlier analysis of some 550 of the donors, sequences lacking an unambiguous match to a single V gene segment were excluded. In an earlier analysis of approximately 590 of the donors, V segments were called functional above 56.7% productive rearrangements and were called segregating when the between-donor standard deviation exceeded 5%. A statistical classification framework was developed to diagnose cytomegalovirus status using the catalog of TCR beta chain sequences. V and J gene assignment, in a later analysis, came from comparing TCR nucleotide sequences with IMGT/GENE-DB human TR gene sequences. A later analysis assigned CDR3 sequences and most-parsimonious VDJ recombination scenarios with the TCRdist pipeline. In a later analysis, every TCR beta chain was defined by the combination of its CDR3 amino acid sequence and its V-gene family, and reads without a unique V-gene family were dropped. A later analysis removed 592 highly shared, low-generation-probability nucleotide sequences to deal with suspected cross-contamination and a sequencing artifact. A later analysis calculated a clonal expansion index for each public chain from normalized within-repertoire ranks of inferred template counts. In a later analysis, generation probabilities were computed using a VDJ recombination model fitted to out-of-frame rearrangements, and the results were checked against IGoR. A later analysis scored TCR-TCR, TCR-HLA and TCR-CMV co-occurrence with hypergeometric tests, applying a repertoire-size bias correction to TCR pairs. A later analysis estimated false discovery rates by permuting HLA or CMV assignments 20 times. In a later analysis, co-occurring TCRs were grouped using DBSCAN, and TCRdist sequence similarity was added for clustering within HLA-allele-positive subsets. Co-occurrence clustering excluded repertoires with fewer than 30,000 or more than 120,000 public chains, plus five with anomalous nucleotide sharing. The source is immuneACCESS, and TCRdb retained only in-frame sequences with V and J called. Part of the clones is not carried over; for the studies checked, unresolved V genes explain less than half of this, and the remainder is unexplained. That table furnishes V, J and clone size, whereas the DNA furnished D and trimming. The record for this sample contains roughly 190,000 clones. About 6.5% of the sample goes to the ten largest clones.

For this clone: The antigen it recognizes is unknown.

The sample taken for sequencing was PBMCs. The chain is assembled from TRBV11-3 and TRBJ2-1, and TRBD1 aligns with 8 junction nucleotides. The clonotype was recovered from a man under 40 in good health and CMV-seronegative. CDR3 protein: CASSHRGEQFF. The nucleotide sequence is given as TGTGCCAGCAGCCACAGGGGGGAGCAGTTCTTC.